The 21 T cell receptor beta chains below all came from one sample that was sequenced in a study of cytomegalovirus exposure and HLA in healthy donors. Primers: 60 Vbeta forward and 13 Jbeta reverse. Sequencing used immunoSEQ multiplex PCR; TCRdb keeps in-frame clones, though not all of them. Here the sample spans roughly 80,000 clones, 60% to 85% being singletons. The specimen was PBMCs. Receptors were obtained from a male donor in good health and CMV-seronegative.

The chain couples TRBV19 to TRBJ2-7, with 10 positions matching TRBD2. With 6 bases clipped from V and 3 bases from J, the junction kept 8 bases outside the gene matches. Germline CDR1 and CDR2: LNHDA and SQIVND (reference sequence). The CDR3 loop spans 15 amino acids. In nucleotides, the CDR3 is TGTGCCAGTAGATTCACTAGCGGGGTAGACTACGAGCAGTACTTC. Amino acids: CASRFTSGVDYEQYF.

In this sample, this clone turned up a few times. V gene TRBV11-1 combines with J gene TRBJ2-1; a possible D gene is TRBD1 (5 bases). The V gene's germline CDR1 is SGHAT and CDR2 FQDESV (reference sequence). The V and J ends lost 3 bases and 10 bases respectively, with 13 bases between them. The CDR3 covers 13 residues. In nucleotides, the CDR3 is TGTGCCAGCAGCTTTGGGGCTCCCAACGAGCAGTTCTTC. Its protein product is CASSFGAPNEQFF.

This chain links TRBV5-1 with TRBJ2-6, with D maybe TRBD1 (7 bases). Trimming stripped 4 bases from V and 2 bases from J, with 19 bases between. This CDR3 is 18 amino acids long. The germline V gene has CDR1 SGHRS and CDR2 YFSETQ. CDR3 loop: CASSPLGQGEAGANVLTF. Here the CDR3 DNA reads TGCGCCAGCAGCCCCCTAGGGCAGGGGGAGGCTGGGGCCAACGTCCTGACTTTC.

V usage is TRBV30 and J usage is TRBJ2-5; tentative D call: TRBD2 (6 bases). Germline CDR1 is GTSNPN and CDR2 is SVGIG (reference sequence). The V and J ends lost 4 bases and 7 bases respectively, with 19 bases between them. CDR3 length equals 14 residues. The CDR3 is CAWKVGGGLGTQYF. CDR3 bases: TGTGCCTGGAAGGTGGGGGGAGGTTTAGGGACCCAGTACTTC.

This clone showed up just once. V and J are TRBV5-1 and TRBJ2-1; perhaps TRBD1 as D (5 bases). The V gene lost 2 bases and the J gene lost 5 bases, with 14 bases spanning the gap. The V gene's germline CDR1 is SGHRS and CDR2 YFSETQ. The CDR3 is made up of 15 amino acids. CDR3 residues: CASSFDSPANNEQFF. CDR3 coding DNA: TGCGCCAGCAGCTTTGACAGCCCCGCAAACAATGAGCAGTTCTTC.

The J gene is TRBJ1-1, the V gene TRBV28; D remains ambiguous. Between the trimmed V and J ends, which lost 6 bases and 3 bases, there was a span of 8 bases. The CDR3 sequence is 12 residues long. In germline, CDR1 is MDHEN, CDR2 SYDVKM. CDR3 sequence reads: CASRERDTEAFF. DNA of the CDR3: TGTGCCAGCAGGGAGAGGGACACTGAAGCTTTCTTT.

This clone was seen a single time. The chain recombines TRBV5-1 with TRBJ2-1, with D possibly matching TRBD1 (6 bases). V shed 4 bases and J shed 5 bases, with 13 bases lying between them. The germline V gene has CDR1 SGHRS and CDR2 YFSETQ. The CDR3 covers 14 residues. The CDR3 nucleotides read TGCGCCAGCAGCAGGGGACAACCCCACAATGAGCAGTTCTTC. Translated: CASSRGQPHNEQFF.

The CDR3 loop is CASSLGPGTGNTGELFF. The DNA of the CDR3 is TGCGCCAGCAGCTTGGGGCCCGGGACAGGAAACACCGGGGAGCTGTTTTTT. The V call is TRBV5-1, the J call TRBJ2-2; TRBD1 agrees at 8 bases. V lost 0 bases and J lost 2; bases outside the gene matches: 6. Germline V gene data show CDR1 as SGHRS and CDR2 as YFSETQ. The CDR3 has 17 amino acids.

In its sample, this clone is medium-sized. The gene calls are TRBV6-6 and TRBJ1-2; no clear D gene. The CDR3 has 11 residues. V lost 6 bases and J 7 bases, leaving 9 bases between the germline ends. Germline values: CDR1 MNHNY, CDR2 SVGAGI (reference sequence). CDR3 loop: CASSPAGGYTF. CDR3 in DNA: TGTGCCAGCAGCCCAGCGGGTGGCTACACCTTC.

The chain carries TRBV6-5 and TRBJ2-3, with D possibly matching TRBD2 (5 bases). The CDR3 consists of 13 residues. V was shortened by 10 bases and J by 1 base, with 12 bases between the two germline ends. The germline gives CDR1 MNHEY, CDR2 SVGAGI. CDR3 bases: TGTGCCACATCGGACGGGGGCACAGATACGCAGTATTTT. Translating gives CATSDGGTDTQYF.

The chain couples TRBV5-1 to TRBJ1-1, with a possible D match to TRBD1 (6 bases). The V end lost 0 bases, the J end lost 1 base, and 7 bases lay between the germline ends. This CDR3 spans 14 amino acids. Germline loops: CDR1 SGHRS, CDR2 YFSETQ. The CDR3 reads CASSLDRANTEAFF. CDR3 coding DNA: TGCGCCAGCAGCTTGGACAGGGCGAACACTGAAGCTTTCTTT. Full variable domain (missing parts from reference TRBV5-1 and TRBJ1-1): KAGVTQTPRYLIKTRGQQVTLSCSPISGHRSVSWYQQTPGQGLQFLFEYFSETQRNKGNFPGRFSGRQFSNSRSEMNVSTLELGDSALYLCASSLDRANTEAFFGQGTRLTVV.

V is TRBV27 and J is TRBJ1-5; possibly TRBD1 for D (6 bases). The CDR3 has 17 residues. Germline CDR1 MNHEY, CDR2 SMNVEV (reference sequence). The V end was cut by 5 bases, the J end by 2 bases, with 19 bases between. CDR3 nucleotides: TGTGCCAGCAGTCCCGGGACACCGCTCCTTGGCAATCAGCCCCAGCATTTT. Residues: CASSPGTPLLGNQPQHF.

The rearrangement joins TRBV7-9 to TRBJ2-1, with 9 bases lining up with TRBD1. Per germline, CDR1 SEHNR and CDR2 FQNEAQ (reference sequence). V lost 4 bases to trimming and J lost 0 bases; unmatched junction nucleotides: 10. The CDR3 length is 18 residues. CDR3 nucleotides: TGTGCCAGCAGCTCCGCTGCAACAGGGGGCGTCTCCTACAATGAGCAGTTCTTC. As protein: CASSSAATGGVSYNEQFF.

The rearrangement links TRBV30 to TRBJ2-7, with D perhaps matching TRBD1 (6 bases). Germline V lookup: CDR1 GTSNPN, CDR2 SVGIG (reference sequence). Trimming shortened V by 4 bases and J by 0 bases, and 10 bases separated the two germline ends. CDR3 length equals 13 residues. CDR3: CAWKGGTSYEQYF. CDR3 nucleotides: TGTGCCTGGAAAGGGGGAACCTCCTACGAGCAGTACTTC.

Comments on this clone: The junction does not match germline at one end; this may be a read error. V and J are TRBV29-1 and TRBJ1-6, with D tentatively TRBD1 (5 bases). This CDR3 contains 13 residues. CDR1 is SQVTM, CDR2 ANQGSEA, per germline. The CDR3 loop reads CSVGDGGNSPLNF. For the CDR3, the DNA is TGCAGCGTTGGGGATGGGGGGAATTCACCCCTCAACTTT.

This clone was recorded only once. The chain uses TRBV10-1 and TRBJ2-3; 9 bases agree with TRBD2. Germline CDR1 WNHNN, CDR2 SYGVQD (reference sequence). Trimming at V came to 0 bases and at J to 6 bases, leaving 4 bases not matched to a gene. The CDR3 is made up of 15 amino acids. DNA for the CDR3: TGCGCCAGCAGTGAGTCACTCAGCGGGAGGGATACGCAGTATTTT. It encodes CASSESLSGRDTQYF.

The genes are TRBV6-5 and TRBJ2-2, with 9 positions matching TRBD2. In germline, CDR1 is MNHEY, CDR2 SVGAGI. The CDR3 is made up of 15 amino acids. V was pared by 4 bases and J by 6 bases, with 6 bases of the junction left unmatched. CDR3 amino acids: CASSWLAGKAGELFF. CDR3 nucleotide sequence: TGTGCCAGCAGTTGGCTAGCGGGAAAGGCCGGGGAGCTGTTTTTT.

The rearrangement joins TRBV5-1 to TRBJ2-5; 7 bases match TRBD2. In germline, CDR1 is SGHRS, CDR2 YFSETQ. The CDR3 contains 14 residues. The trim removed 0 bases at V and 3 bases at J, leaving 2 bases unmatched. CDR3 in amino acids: CASSLVLAEETQYF. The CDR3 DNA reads TGCGCCAGCAGCTTGGTGCTAGCGGAAGAGACCCAGTACTTC. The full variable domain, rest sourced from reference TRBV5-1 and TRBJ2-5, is KAGVTQTPRYLIKTRGQQVTLSCSPISGHRSVSWYQQTPGQGLQFLFEYFSETQRNKGNFPGRFSGRQFSNSRSEMNVSTLELGDSALYLCASSLVLAEETQYFGPGTRLLVL.

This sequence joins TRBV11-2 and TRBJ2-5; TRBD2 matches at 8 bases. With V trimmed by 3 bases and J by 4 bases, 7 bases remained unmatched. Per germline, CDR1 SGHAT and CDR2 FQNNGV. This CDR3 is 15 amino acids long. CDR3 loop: CASSLPGRAVETQYF. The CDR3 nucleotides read TGTGCCAGCAGCTTGCCCGGGAGGGCCGTAGAGACCCAGTACTTC.

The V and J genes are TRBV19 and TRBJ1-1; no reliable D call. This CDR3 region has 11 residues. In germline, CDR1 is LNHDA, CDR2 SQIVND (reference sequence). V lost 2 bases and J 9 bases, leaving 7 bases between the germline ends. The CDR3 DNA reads TGTGCCAGTAGTATAAAACAGAAAGCTTTCTTT. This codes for CASSIKQKAFF. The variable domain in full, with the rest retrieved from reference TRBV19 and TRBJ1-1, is DGGITQSPKYLFRKEGQNVTLSCEQNLNHDAMYWYRQDPGQGLRLIYYSQIVNDFQKGDIAEGYSVSREKKESFPLTVTSAQKNPTAFYLCASSIKQKAFFGQGTRLTVV.

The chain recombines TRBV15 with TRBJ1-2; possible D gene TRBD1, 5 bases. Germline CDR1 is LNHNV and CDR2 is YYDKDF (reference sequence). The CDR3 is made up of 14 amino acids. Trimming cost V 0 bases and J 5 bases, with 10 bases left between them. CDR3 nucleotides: TGTGCCACCAGCAGAGACAGGGCCGATTATGGCTACACCTTC. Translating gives CATSRDRADYGYTF.